The 6 T cell receptor beta chains listed next were all sequenced from one sample in a study of blood T cell repertoires in COVID-19. The data were produced by immunoSEQ multiplex PCR, yet TCRdb's version contains in-frame clones alone and is incomplete. This repertoire shows fewer than 200,000 clones, 70% to 90% found once; its top ten account for around 7.6%. Sequencing was carried out using peripheral blood. Source of these receptors: a man between 35 and 55 years old who had recovered from COVID-19.

The V gene is TRBV7-2, the J gene TRBJ2-2; possible D gene TRBD1, 7 bases. Trimming pared 5 bases from V and 2 bases from J, leaving 12 bases between. The CDR3 contains 15 residues. Germline V gene data show CDR1 as SGHTA and CDR2 as FQGNSA. CDR3: CASSPGGGNTGELFF. The DNA for the CDR3 is TGTGCCAGCAGCCCCGGAGGGGGCAACACCGGGGAGCTGTTTTTT.

The chain uses TRBV2 and TRBJ2-1; possible D gene TRBD2, 6 bases. The germline gives CDR1 SNHLY, CDR2 FYNNEI. Trimming removed 7 bases from V and 7 bases from J, with 14 bases in between. The CDR3 spans 13 residues. The CDR3 DNA sequence: TGTGCCAGCAACCCCGGGGGAGGAAATGAGCAGTTCTTC. This encodes CASNPGGGNEQFF.

Only one count was recorded for this clone. The chain is built from TRBV5-1 and TRBJ2-6, with TRBD2 identical over 9 bases. Germline V gene data show CDR1 as SGHRS and CDR2 as YFSETQ. The CDR3 is 19 residues long. V lost 4 bases and J lost 4; bases outside the gene matches: 15. The CDR3 region has the DNA TGCGCCAGCAGCCAAGGGGTTAGCGGGAGCGTTTCGGGGGCCAACGTCCTGACTTTC. Its translation: CASSQGVSGSVSGANVLTF.

The chain employs TRBV6-5 and TRBJ1-5; 10 bases are a match to TRBD1. This CDR3 is 15 amino acids long. Unmatched junction bases numbered 2, after V lost 5 bases and J lost 1 base. Looked up from germline, CDR1 is MNHEY and CDR2 is SVGAGI. Here the CDR3 reads CASSRQGASNQPQHF. The CDR3 region has the DNA TGTGCCAGCAGTAGACAGGGGGCGAGCAATCAGCCCCAGCATTTT.

This chain uses TRBV4-2 with TRBJ2-7, with D possibly TRBD2 on 6 matching bases. Trimming shortened V by 4 bases and J by 0 bases, and 13 bases separated the two germline ends. Per germline, CDR1 LGHNA and CDR2 YNFKEQ. The CDR3 spans 15 residues. In nucleotides, the CDR3 is TGTGCCAGCAGCCGCGCCGGGGGTAGCTCCTACGAGCAGTACTTC. Translated, it gives CASSRAGGSSYEQYF.

The chain uses TRBV6-2 or TRBV6-3 and TRBJ2-2; 11 bases map to TRBD2. The germline V gene encodes CDR1 MNHEY and CDR2 SVGEGT. J lost 6 bases, V lost 4 bases, and 13 bases had no gene match. The CDR3 totals 18 residues. The CDR3 DNA reads TGTGCCAGCAGTTCTCCACCTGTAGCGGGAGGGCCTCCCGGGGAGCTGTTTTTT. This codes for CASSSPPVAGGPPGELFF.